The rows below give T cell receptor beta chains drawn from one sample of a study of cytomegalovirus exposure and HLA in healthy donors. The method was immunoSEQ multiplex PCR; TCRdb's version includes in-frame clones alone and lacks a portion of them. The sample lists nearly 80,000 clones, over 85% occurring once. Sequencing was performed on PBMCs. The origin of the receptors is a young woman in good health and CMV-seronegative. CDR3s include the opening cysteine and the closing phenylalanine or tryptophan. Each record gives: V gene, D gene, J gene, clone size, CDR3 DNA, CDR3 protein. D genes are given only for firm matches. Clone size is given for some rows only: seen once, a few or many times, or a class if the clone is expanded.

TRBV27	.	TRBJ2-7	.	TGTGCCAGCAGACCCCGGGACTCCCTTTCCTACGAGCAGTACTTC	CASRPRDSLSYEQYF
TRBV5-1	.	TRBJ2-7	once	TGCGCCAGCAGCGGCGGCGCAGGGGCCTACGAGCAGTACTTC	CASSGGAGAYEQYF
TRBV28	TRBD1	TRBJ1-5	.	TGTGCCAGCAGTCCCTCTGGACAGGGCGGTCAGCCCCAGCATTTT	CASSPSGQGGQPQHF
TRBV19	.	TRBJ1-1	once	TGTGCCAGCAGTTTTTGGGGGGAGTTGAACACTGAAGCTTTCTTT	CASSFWGELNTEAFF
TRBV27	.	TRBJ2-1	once	TGTGCCCCCCAAATGGAGGTCTGGTGCTCCTACAATGAGCAGTTCTTC	CAPQMEVWCSYNEQFF
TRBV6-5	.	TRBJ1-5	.	TGTGCCAGCAGTTTGGGCGACAATCAGCCCCAGCATTTT	CASSLGDNQPQHF
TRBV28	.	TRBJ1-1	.	TGTGCCAGCAGTCTTCAGTTGTCGGAAGCTTTCTTT	CASSLQLSEAFF
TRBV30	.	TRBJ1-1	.	TGTGCCTGGATATCCACTGCAGGGTCGTTGAACACTGAAGCTTTCTTT	CAWISTAGSLNTEAFF
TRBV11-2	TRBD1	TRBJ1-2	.	TGTGCCAGCATCTCCCGGACAGGGATCGGCGCTAACTATGGCTACACCTTC	CASISRTGIGANYGYTF
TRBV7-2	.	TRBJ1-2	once	TGTGCCAGCAGCGACCGGGTCGCGAGCTATGGCTACACCTTT	CASSDRVASYGYTF
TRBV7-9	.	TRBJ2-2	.	TGTGCCAGCAGCGTAGGACAGCTGTCCGGGGGGGAGCTGTTTTTT	CASSVGQLSGGELFF
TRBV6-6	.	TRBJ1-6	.	TGTGCCAGCAGGGAAGGGACTGCTAATTCACCCCTCCACTTT	CASREGTANSPLHF
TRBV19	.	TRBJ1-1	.	TGTGCCAGTAGTATAGATCATGCTGAAGGGAGCACTGAAGCTTTCTTT	CASSIDHAEGSTEAFF
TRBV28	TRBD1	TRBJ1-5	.	TGTGCCAGCAGTTTGACAGGGGCCCATCAGCCCCAGCATTTT	CASSLTGAHQPQHF
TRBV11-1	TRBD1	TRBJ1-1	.	TGTGCCAGCAGCCAAACAGGGGTGGACACTGAAGCTTTCTTT	CASSQTGVDTEAFF
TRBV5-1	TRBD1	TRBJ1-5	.	TGCGCCAGCAGCTTGGGTGGGACAGGTAATCAGCCCCAGCATTTT	CASSLGGTGNQPQHF
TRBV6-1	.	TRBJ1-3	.	TGTGCCAGCAGGGAACTGCCGGTCTCTGGAAACACCATATATTTT	CASRELPVSGNTIYF